This TCR beta chain was recorded in a study of CD8 T cells in ankylosing spondylitis. Study results and limitations: The study looked at matched synovial fluid samples from ankylosing spondylitis patients. Disease-linked clones were reported to be significantly enriched there. One TCR beta motif, made up of roughly eight highly homologous variants, appeared characteristic of ankylosing spondylitis blood.

A note on this clonotype: Its antigen is as yet unknown.

Preparation of TCR beta libraries was done by quantitative 5'-RACE with molecular barcodes. TCRdb called the 5' RACE reads again in MiXCR, with one record for every CDR3 protein. The repertoire holds around 340,000 distinct CDR3 sequences, with 20% to 25% as singletons. From germline, CDR1 is DFQATT and CDR2 SNEGSKA (reference sequence). The CDR3 is 16 residues long. Trimming took 0 bases from V and 2 from J; bases not matched to a gene: 5. This chain joins TRBV20-1 and TRBJ2-1; 9 bases are shared with TRBD2. Sequenced input: blood, either unsorted or a sorted T cell fraction (not recorded which). This TCR was sampled from a male donor with ankylosing spondylitis or in good health (not recorded which). The chain's CDR3 is CSARDLASGAYNEQFF. CDR3 sequence (DNA): TGCAGTGCTAGAGATCTGGCTAGCGGGGCCTACAATGAGCAGTTCTTC.